Described below is a single T cell receptor beta chain sequence and its context. The study recruited people aged roughly 18 to 89 years across around 23 US areas. These data are taken from a study of blood T cell repertoires in COVID-19. Study-wide background: Sample material is recorded as cDNA or gDNA derived from T cells, B-cell-depleted T cells, or PBMCs.

The method was immunoSEQ multiplex PCR; TCRdb's version includes in-frame clones alone and lacks a portion of them. This sample has under 300,000 clones, with around 88% found just once. The V gene's germline CDR1 is SNHLY and CDR2 FYNNEI. The length of the CDR3 is 13 residues. Trimming pared 4 bases from V and 5 bases from J, leaving 11 bases between. The sample comprised PBMCs or T cells enriched from blood (not recorded which). The sequence was obtained from a woman between 40 and 50 years old with acute COVID-19. The V and J genes are TRBV2 and TRBJ2-5; maybe TRBD2 (5 bases). CDR3 amino acids: CASSGRGIETQYF. The DNA for the CDR3 is TGTGCCAGCAGTGGTCGGGGTATTGAGACCCAGTACTTC.